This is a list of T cell receptor beta chains from one sample in a study of CD8 T cells in ankylosing spondylitis. TCRdb reanalysed the 5' RACE reads using MiXCR and keeps one entry per CDR3 protein. This sample has 250,000 to 350,000 distinct CDR3 sequences, with 15% to 20% found just once. The sample was blood, either unsorted or a sorted T cell fraction (not recorded which). These receptors were collected from a male donor with ankylosing spondylitis or in good health (not recorded which). The CDR3 runs from the conserved cysteine through the conserved F or W. A D gene is named only where the DNA matches it firmly. The size field is filled for only some rows; it gives once, few, many or a size class.

CDR3nt: TGCAGTGCTAGAATAGGGGGGCGCAATGAGCAGTTCTTC
CDR3aa: CSARIGGRNEQFF
abundance: few
d_gene: NA
v_gene: TRBV20-1
j_gene: TRBJ2-1

CDR3nt: TGTGCCAGCAGTTACGTAGGGAACTATGGCTACACCTTC
CDR3aa: CASSYVGNYGYTF
abundance: many
d_gene: NA
v_gene: TRBV6-5
j_gene: TRBJ1-2

CDR3nt: TGTGCCACCAGCAGAGAGGACAGGGGCCTTACGGGCTACACCTTC
CDR3aa: CATSREDRGLTGYTF
abundance: NA
d_gene: TRBD1
v_gene: TRBV15
j_gene: TRBJ1-2

CDR3nt: TGTGCCAGCAGCCCAGAGACAGGGCTAGGTGGACAGCCCCAGCATTTT
CDR3aa: CASSPETGLGGQPQHF
abundance: NA
d_gene: TRBD1
v_gene: TRBV6-1
j_gene: TRBJ1-5

CDR3nt: TGCGCCAGCAGCCCTCAGGCGCCGAACACTGAAGCTTTCTTT
CDR3aa: CASSPQAPNTEAFF
abundance: few
d_gene: NA
v_gene: TRBV5-1
j_gene: TRBJ1-1

CDR3nt: TGTGCCAGCAGTAGGACGGGGGACTCTGGAAACACCATATATTTT
CDR3aa: CASSRTGDSGNTIYF
abundance: NA
d_gene: NA
v_gene: TRBV12-3/TRBV12-4
j_gene: TRBJ1-3

CDR3nt: TGTGCCAGCAGCTTAAGGAGCGGGGATGAGCAGTTCTTC
CDR3aa: CASSLRSGDEQFF
abundance: NA
d_gene: TRBD2
v_gene: TRBV7-2
j_gene: TRBJ2-1

CDR3nt: TGTGCCAGCAGCTTTGGGTCGGCCGGGGAGCTGTTTTTT
CDR3aa: CASSFGSAGELFF
abundance: NA
d_gene: NA
v_gene: TRBV7-3
j_gene: TRBJ2-2

CDR3nt: TGTGCCAGCAGCCAAGAAGGGGGCACCGGGGAGCTGTTTTTT
CDR3aa: CASSQEGGTGELFF
abundance: few
d_gene: NA
v_gene: TRBV14
j_gene: TRBJ2-2

CDR3nt: TGCAGTGCTAGACCAGACAGGGAAAAACTGTTTTTT
CDR3aa: CSARPDREKLFF
abundance: few
d_gene: NA
v_gene: TRBV20-1
j_gene: TRBJ1-4

CDR3nt: TGCAGTGCCCAAGCGGGAGCTGAAGATACGCAGTATTTT
CDR3aa: CSAQAGAEDTQYF
abundance: many
d_gene: TRBD2
v_gene: TRBV20-1
j_gene: TRBJ2-3

CDR3nt: TGTGCCAGCAGCCAGGGGACTAGCTACAATGAGCAGTTCTTC
CDR3aa: CASSQGTSYNEQFF
abundance: NA
d_gene: TRBD2
v_gene: TRBV14
j_gene: TRBJ2-1

CDR3nt: TGTGCCAGCAGTTTATTTGGCGGGGGGGCTAATGAGCAGTTCTTC
CDR3aa: CASSLFGGGANEQFF
abundance: few
d_gene: TRBD2
v_gene: TRBV12-3/TRBV12-4
j_gene: TRBJ2-1

CDR3nt: TGTGCCAGCACCCCGGCTCTGAGGGGAAGTGGCTACACCTTC
CDR3aa: CASTPALRGSGYTF
abundance: few
d_gene: NA
v_gene: TRBV6-1
j_gene: TRBJ1-2

CDR3nt: TGTGCCAGCAGGAGTAGGAACACCGGGGAGCTGTTTTTT
CDR3aa: CASRSRNTGELFF
abundance: many
d_gene: NA
v_gene: TRBV12-3/TRBV12-4
j_gene: TRBJ2-2

CDR3nt: TGCAGTACTACAGACACCAATCAGCCCCAGCATTTT
CDR3aa: CSTTDTNQPQHF
abundance: NA
d_gene: NA
v_gene: TRBV20-1
j_gene: TRBJ1-5